This is a list of T cell receptor beta chains from one sample in a study of post-analysis software for immune sequencing data. MiXCR, run by TCRdb on the PCR reads, gives a single entry per CDR3 protein. The repertoire holds almost 700,000 distinct CDR3 sequences, with more than 50% as singletons. The sample consisted of blood. The receptor set was obtained from a girl aged 2 to 9 with multiple sclerosis. The CDR3 runs from the conserved cysteine through the conserved F or W. Each record gives: V gene, J gene, CDR3 protein.

>TRBV7-6|TRBJ2-1
CASSLPPQDRLAYNEQFF
>TRBV11-2|TRBJ2-5
CASSPGILRETQYF
>TRBV18|TRBJ2-5
CASSPLLAGVSQETQYF
>TRBV14|TRBJ2-7
CASAVGKPSSYEQYF
>TRBV20-1|TRBJ2-1
CSAGLAGGPDEQFF
>TRBV29-1|TRBJ2-1
CSVDVERTEQFF
>TRBV9|TRBJ1-1
CASSVGSFGRFTEAFF
>TRBV4-3|TRBJ1-2
CASSPDGGTGAGYGYTF
>TRBV7-3|TRBJ2-7
CASSLMSGYEQYF
>TRBV6-5|NA
CASSYLAADRGHEQYF
>TRBV6-2/TRBV6-3|TRBJ2-3
CASSAPSSTDTQYF
>TRBV3-1|TRBJ2-1
CASSQTVRYEQFF
>TRBV10-3|TRBJ2-5
CAIRPGGVQETQYF
>TRBV20-1|TRBJ1-3
CSAQGLTGGEGNTIYF
>TRBV9|TRBJ2-4
CASSVSGEPLYF
>TRBV6-5|TRBJ1-1
CASRSIRDGEAFF
>TRBV12-3/TRBV12-4|TRBJ2-1
CASSLMGHEQFF
>TRBV12-3/TRBV12-4|TRBJ2-3
CASSSNRDSTDAQYF
>TRBV29-1|TRBJ2-3
CSVDQGDSTDTQYF
>TRBV6-5|TRBJ2-2
CASSCRQVTGELFF
>TRBV20-1|TRBJ2-3
CSARDSPTDTQYF
>TRBV18|TRBJ1-6
CASSPVSAGNSPLHF
>TRBV20-1|TRBJ2-1
CSATPDRETQFF
>TRBV7-9|TRBJ1-6
CATSLDSSNNSPLHF
>TRBV2|TRBJ2-7
CASTDVNIREQYF
>TRBV5-1|TRBJ2-3
CASSLGPGLNTDTQYF
>TRBV20-1|TRBJ2-7
CSARDMRGHPKAYEQYF
>TRBV20-1|TRBJ2-7
CSAKLAGGPYEQYF
>TRBV2|TRBJ2-5
CASKPSGQETQYF
>TRBV7-3|TRBJ2-3
CASSLHPSTDTQYF
>TRBV24-1|TRBJ1-5
CATSDSNQPQHF
>TRBV6-5|TRBJ2-5
CASSYGWTYQETQYF
>TRBV6-4|TRBJ2-3
CASSDSPDRATDTQYF
>TRBV10-2|TRBJ1-1
CASKGWTVMNTEAFF
>TRBV5-1|TRBJ1-2
CASRPDRTNYGYTF
>TRBV20-1|TRBJ1-1
CSARPGHNVETEAFF
>TRBV27|TRBJ2-5
CASSSSTQETQYF
>TRBV28|TRBJ2-5
CASSPKGLAGKKETQYF
>TRBV6-6|TRBJ2-3
CASSHQVTIRRDTQYF
>TRBV10-2|TRBJ2-1
CASSELAVGNEQFF
>TRBV20-1|TRBJ2-3
CSTRLAGAQDTQYF
>TRBV7-2|TRBJ2-3
CASSPDSTGTDTQYF
>TRBV6-2/TRBV6-3|TRBJ2-1
CASSYGGGSPVGYNEQFF
>TRBV20-1|TRBJ2-1
CSASHPGTSRYSLYNEQFF
>TRBV6-5|TRBJ2-3
CASRREITDTQYF
>TRBV11-3|TRBJ2-2
CASSLIRLVVANTGELFF